This passage covers 24 T cell receptor beta chains from one sample sequenced in a study of cytomegalovirus exposure and HLA in healthy donors. PCR employed 60 Vbeta and 13 Jbeta primers. Sequenced by immunoSEQ multiplex PCR; TCRdb stores in-frame clones only, minus some. The table lists around 120,000 clones, around 85% of them singletons. Sequences were obtained from PBMCs. The receptor source for this set is a boy younger than 18 in good health and CMV-seronegative.

The chain joins TRBV4-3 to TRBJ2-7; TRBD2 matches 7 bases. The CDR3 length is 16 residues. The V segment lost 1 base and the J segment 2 bases; nucleotides outside the gene matches: 8. Germline values: CDR1 LGHNA, CDR2 YSLEER. The CDR3 loop is CASSQGYSGWAYEQYF. The CDR3 DNA sequence: TGCGCCAGCAGCCAAGGGTATAGCGGGTGGGCCTACGAGCAGTACTTC.

V and J are TRBV5-6 and TRBJ1-1; D is unclear. V was pared by 2 bases and J by 7 bases, with 9 bases between. This CDR3 has 12 amino acids. The V gene's germline CDR1 is SGHDT and CDR2 YYEEEE. The DNA for the CDR3 is TGTGCCAGCAGCTTACAGCCCAGTGAAGCTTTCTTT. Translating gives CASSLQPSEAFF.

The chain employs TRBV19 and TRBJ1-4, with TRBD1 as a possible D gene (5 bases). The germline V gene encodes CDR1 LNHDA and CDR2 SQIVND (reference sequence). V was cut by 8 bases and J by 5 bases, with 12 bases left in between. The CDR3 is made up of 13 amino acids. The CDR3 is CASQGSRNEKLFF. CDR3 in DNA: TGTGCCAGTCAGGGAAGTAGGAATGAAAAACTGTTTTTT. The full variable domain, its missing parts supplied by reference TRBV19 and TRBJ1-4, is DGGITQSPKYLFRKEGQNVTLSCEQNLNHDAMYWYRQDPGQGLRLIYYSQIVNDFQKGDIAEGYSVSREKKESFPLTVTSAQKNPTAFYLCASQGSRNEKLFFGSGTQLSVL.

This clone was counted only a few times. This rearrangement joins TRBV4-1 to TRBJ2-2; 9 positions match TRBD2. CDR1 is MGHRA and CDR2 is YSYEKL in the germline V gene. The CDR3 loop spans 17 amino acids. The junction had 6 bases not matched to a gene; V was cut back by 1 base and J by 3 bases. CDR3 DNA: TGCGCCAGCAGCCAAGGGGTAGCGGGGGCCTACACCGGGGAGCTGTTTTTT. It yields the protein CASSQGVAGAYTGELFF.

The rearrangement joins TRBV4-3 to TRBJ2-1, with D possibly TRBD1 on 5 matching bases. The germline V and J ends were trimmed by 5 bases and 9 bases, with 8 bases remaining between them. From germline, CDR1 is LGHNA and CDR2 YSLEER. The CDR3 has 11 residues. CDR3 bases: TGCGCCAGCAGCTATGACAGTGAGCAGTTCTTC. Amino acid sequence: CASSYDSEQFF.

The J gene is TRBJ1-5, the V gene TRBV19; TRBD1 matches 9 bases. There are 13 residues in the CDR3. Germline CDR1 LNHDA, CDR2 SQIVND (reference sequence). J lost 7 bases, V lost 5 bases, and 3 bases had no gene match. CDR3 residues: CASSGDRAQPQHF. The DNA for the CDR3 is TGTGCCAGTAGTGGGGACAGGGCGCAGCCCCAGCATTTT. The whole variable domain, remainder taken from reference TRBV19 and TRBJ1-5, is DGGITQSPKYLFRKEGQNVTLSCEQNLNHDAMYWYRQDPGQGLRLIYYSQIVNDFQKGDIAEGYSVSREKKESFPLTVTSAQKNPTAFYLCASSGDRAQPQHFGDGTRLSIL.

This clone was seen only once. The chain combines TRBV29-1 with TRBJ1-2, with 8 nucleotides matching TRBD1. The CDR3 has 15 amino acids. CDR1 is SQVTM and CDR2 is ANQGSEA in the germline V gene. V dropped 4 bases and J dropped 4; count of bases not matched to a gene: 11. The CDR3 is CSVGQPDRGVYGYTF. CDR3 coding DNA: TGCAGCGTTGGACAACCTGACAGGGGCGTCTATGGCTACACCTTC.

V usage is TRBV6-1 and J usage is TRBJ2-5; D is possibly TRBD2 (6 bases). CDR3 length: 14 amino acids. Germline V gene lookup returns CDR1 MNHNS and CDR2 SASEGT. The ends were cut back, 6 bases at V and 5 bases at J, with 16 bases in the middle. The CDR3 sequence is CASRGGGESETQYF. The CDR3 DNA follows: TGTGCCAGCAGGGGGGGTGGGGAAAGCGAGACCCAGTACTTC.

Note on this clone: At one boundary the junction diverges from the germline segment, which might be a read error. The chain recombines TRBV7-9 with TRBJ1-1, with D unresolved. Germline assignment: CDR1 SEHNR and CDR2 FQNEAQ (reference sequence). There are 17 residues in the CDR3. Here the CDR3 reads CSSSILWRAPLGAEAFF. The CDR3 nucleotides read TGTTCCAGCAGCATTCTTTGGCGGGCTCCACTTGGCGCTGAAGCTTTCTTT. The whole variable domain, filled in from reference TRBV7-9 and TRBJ1-1, reads DTGVSQNPRHKITKRGQNVTFRCDPISEHNRLYWYRQTLGQGPEFLTYFQNEAQLEKSRLLSDRFSAERPKGSFSTLEIQRTEQGDSAMYLCSSSILWRAPLGAEAFFGQGTRLTVV.

The J gene is TRBJ2-5, the V gene TRBV21-1; the tabulated D call, TRBD1, remains unverified against the DNA. TRBV21-1 is assigned pseudogene status. The CDR3 loop spans 16 amino acids. The CDR3 reads CASSKAWKGGQETQYF. Written as DNA, the CDR3 is TGTGCCAGCAGCAAAGCCTGGAAAGGGGGCCAAGAGACCCAGTACTTC.

This chain connects TRBV5-1 to TRBJ1-2, with 12 bases that match TRBD1. Germline CDR1 SGHRS, CDR2 YFSETQ. J gave up 8 bases and V 3 bases, and 14 bases lay outside the gene matches. This CDR3 has 17 amino acids. The CDR3 DNA sequence: TGCGCCAGCAGCTCCGGTCCGGGACAGGGGGCGCGGTGGGGCTACACCTTC. It is translated as CASSSGPGQGARWGYTF. The whole variable domain, filled in from reference TRBV5-1 and TRBJ1-2, reads KAGVTQTPRYLIKTRGQQVTLSCSPISGHRSVSWYQQTPGQGLQFLFEYFSETQRNKGNFPGRFSGRQFSNSRSEMNVSTLELGDSALYLCASSSGPGQGARWGYTFGSGTRLTVV.

This rearrangement joins TRBV13 to TRBJ1-2; no definite D call. This CDR3 comprises 16 residues. Looked up from germline, CDR1 is PRHDT and CDR2 is FYEKMQ (reference sequence). V dropped 3 bases and J dropped 5 bases, with 19 bases sitting between them. This chain's CDR3 is CASSFSGSRNSYGYTF. DNA of the CDR3: TGTGCCAGCAGCTTCAGTGGGAGCAGAAATTCATATGGCTACACCTTC.

The genes are TRBV6-5 and TRBJ1-2; TRBD1 might be the D (6 bases). This CDR3 comprises 16 residues. Trimming pared 2 bases from V and 4 bases from J, leaving 17 bases between. From germline, CDR1 is MNHEY and CDR2 SVGAGI. CDR3 sequence reads: CASSYTPTGFGYGYTF. As DNA, the CDR3 is TGTGCCAGCAGTTACACCCCCACAGGGTTTGGCTATGGCTACACCTTC.

This clone has just one count. V gene TRBV4-3 combines with J gene TRBJ2-2; D is undetermined. Germline CDR1 LGHNA, CDR2 YSLEER. This CDR3 contains 13 residues. Trimming removed 3 bases from V and 3 bases from J, with 5 bases in between. The DNA for the CDR3 is TGCGCCAGCAGCCACCTATACACCGGGGAGCTGTTTTTT. Translating it yields CASSHLYTGELFF.

The chain is built from TRBV19 and TRBJ2-2; 10 nucleotides agree with TRBD2. J gave up 2 bases and V 7 bases, and 4 bases lay outside the gene matches. Germline CDR1 reads LNHDA; CDR2 reads SQIVND (reference sequence). The length of the CDR3 is 15 residues. The CDR3 protein is CASKPSGGNTGELFF. In DNA, the CDR3 is TGTGCCAGTAAGCCTAGCGGGGGAAACACCGGGGAGCTGTTTTTT.

This clone has just one count. The rearrangement uses TRBV5-4 and TRBJ1-2; TRBD1 agrees at 9 bases. In germline, CDR1 is SGHNT, CDR2 YYREEE (reference sequence). CDR3 size: 13 residues. The ends lost 3 bases at V and 4 bases at J; junction bases unmatched: 1. CDR3: CASSSGQGYGYTF. The CDR3, as DNA: TGTGCCAGCAGCTCGGGACAGGGCTATGGCTACACCTTC. The variable domain in full, completed from reference TRBV5-4 and TRBJ1-2, reads ETGVTQSPTHLIKTRGQQVTLRCSSQSGHNTVSWYQQALGQGPQFIFQYYREEENGRGNFPPRFSGLQFPNYSSELNVNALELDDSALYLCASSSGQGYGYTFGSGTRLTVV.

The rearrangement uses TRBV5-1 and TRBJ2-5, with 8 bases that match TRBD1. V lost 2 bases and J lost 4; bases outside the gene matches: 7. CDR1 SGHRS and CDR2 YFSETQ come from the germline V gene. The CDR3 is made up of 15 amino acids. DNA of the CDR3: TGCGCCAGCAGCTTCCGACAGGGGAACTTAGAGACCCAGTACTTC. Its protein is CASSFRQGNLETQYF.

The chain employs TRBV4-2 and TRBJ1-1; TRBD1 matches at 8 bases. The germline gives CDR1 LGHNA, CDR2 YNFKEQ. The CDR3 is 15 amino acids. Germline trimming cut 1 base from V and 6 bases from J; bases unmatched to any gene: 7. In nucleotides, the CDR3 is TGTGCCAGCAGCCAAGTGGACAGGGATGGGGCTGAAGCTTTCTTT. This encodes CASSQVDRDGAEAFF.

This clone was seen a single time. V gene TRBV5-4 combines with J gene TRBJ2-7, with 7 bases aligning to TRBD1. Germline V gives CDR1 SGHNT, CDR2 YYREEE (reference sequence). The CDR3 is 14 residues long. Unmatched junction bases numbered 6, after V lost 2 bases and J lost 4 bases. The CDR3 loop reads CASSFKLQGYEQYF. The CDR3 bases are TGTGCCAGCAGCTTCAAGCTACAGGGGTACGAGCAGTACTTC. Complete variable domain (other parts from reference TRBV5-4 and TRBJ2-7): ETGVTQSPTHLIKTRGQQVTLRCSSQSGHNTVSWYQQALGQGPQFIFQYYREEENGRGNFPPRFSGLQFPNYSSELNVNALELDDSALYLCASSFKLQGYEQYFGPGTRLTVT.

The gene calls are TRBV11-3 and TRBJ2-7, with 12 bases lining up with TRBD2. From germline, CDR1 is SGHNT and CDR2 YENEEA. Losses at the gene ends were 5 bases for V and 6 bases for J; bases not matched to a gene: 5. The CDR3 sequence is 14 residues long. CDR3 sequence: CASSPTSGSIEQYF. In nucleotides, the CDR3 is TGTGCCAGCAGCCCGACTAGCGGGAGTATCGAGCAGTACTTC.

The chain employs TRBV14 and TRBJ1-1; TRBD1 aligns across 11 bases. CDR1 and CDR2 (germline): SGHDN, FVKESK. This CDR3 contains 16 residues. Trimming cost V 8 bases and J 5 bases; bases outside gene matches: 13. DNA for the CDR3: TGTGCCAGCGACTTGGGGACAGGGGGTCTTGTTACTGAAGCTTTCTTT. It yields the protein CASDLGTGGLVTEAFF. The complete variable domain, with remaining parts taken from reference TRBV14 and TRBJ1-1, reads EAGVTQFPSHSVIEKGQTVTLRCDPISGHDNLYWYRRVMGKEIKFLLHFVKESKQDESGMPNNRFLAERTGGTYSTLKVQPAELEDSGVYFCASDLGTGGLVTEAFFGQGTRLTVV.

V and J are TRBV6-1 and TRBJ1-6; weak D call: TRBD1 (6 bases). The CDR3 is made up of 18 amino acids. Germline V gene sequence: CDR1 MNHNS, CDR2 SASEGT. V was clipped by 3 bases and J by 0 bases, with 15 bases between them. The CDR3 coding sequence is TGTGCCAGCAGTGACAGGGGCGATATCAGCTCCTATAATTCACCCCTCCACTTT. Translated, it gives CASSDRGDISSYNSPLHF.

This clone appeared once. V and J are TRBV7-9 and TRBJ1-6, with TRBD1 identical over 7 bases. Trimming took 5 bases from V and 7 from J; bases not matched to a gene: 8. Looked up from germline, CDR1 is SEHNR and CDR2 is FQNEAQ (reference sequence). The CDR3 is 15 residues long. CDR3: CASSRRTGDNSPLHF. Here the CDR3 DNA reads TGTGCCAGCAGCCGAAGGACAGGAGACAATTCACCCCTCCACTTT. Complete variable domain (other parts from reference TRBV7-9 and TRBJ1-6): DTGVSQNPRHKITKRGQNVTFRCDPISEHNRLYWYRQTLGQGPEFLTYFQNEAQLEKSRLLSDRFSAERPKGSFSTLEIQRTEQGDSAMYLCASSRRTGDNSPLHFGNGTRLTVT.

This sequence joins TRBV7-8 and TRBJ2-1, with a possible D match to TRBD2 (6 bases). CDR1 is SGHVS, CDR2 FQNEAQ, per germline. This CDR3 spans 14 amino acids. Trimming took off 4 bases at V and 8 bases at J, with 15 bases between the two ends. The CDR3 DNA is TGTGCCAGCAGCTCCCGGGACTCCGGCGATGAGCAGTTCTTC. It yields the protein CASSSRDSGDEQFF.